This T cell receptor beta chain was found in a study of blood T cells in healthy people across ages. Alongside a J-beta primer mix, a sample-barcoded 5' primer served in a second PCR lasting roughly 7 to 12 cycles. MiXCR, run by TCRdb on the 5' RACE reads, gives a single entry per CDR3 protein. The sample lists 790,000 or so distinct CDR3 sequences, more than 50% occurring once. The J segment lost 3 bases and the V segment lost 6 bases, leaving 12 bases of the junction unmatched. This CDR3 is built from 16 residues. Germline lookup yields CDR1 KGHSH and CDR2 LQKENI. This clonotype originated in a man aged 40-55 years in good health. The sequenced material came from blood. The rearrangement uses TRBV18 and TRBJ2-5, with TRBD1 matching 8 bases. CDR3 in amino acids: CASSPKTGAEKETQYF. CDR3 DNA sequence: TGTGCCAGCTCCCCCAAGACAGGGGCGGAGAAAGAGACCCAGTACTTC. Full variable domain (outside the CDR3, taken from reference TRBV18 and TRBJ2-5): NAGVMQNPRHLVRRRGQEARLRCSPMKGHSHVYWYRQLPEEGLKFMVYLQKENIIDESGMPKERFSAEFPKEGPSILRIQQVVRGDSAAYFCASSPKTGAEKETQYFGPGTRLLVL.